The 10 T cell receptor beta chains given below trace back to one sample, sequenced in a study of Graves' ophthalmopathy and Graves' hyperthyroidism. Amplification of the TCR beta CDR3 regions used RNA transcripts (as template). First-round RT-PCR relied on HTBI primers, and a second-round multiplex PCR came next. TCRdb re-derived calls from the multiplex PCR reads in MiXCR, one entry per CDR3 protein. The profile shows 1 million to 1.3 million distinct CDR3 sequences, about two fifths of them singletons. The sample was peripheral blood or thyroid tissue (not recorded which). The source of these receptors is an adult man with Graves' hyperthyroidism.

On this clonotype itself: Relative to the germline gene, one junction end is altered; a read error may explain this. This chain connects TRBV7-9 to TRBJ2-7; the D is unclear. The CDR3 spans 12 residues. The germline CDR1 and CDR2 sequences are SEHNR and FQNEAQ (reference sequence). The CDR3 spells CASSHGNNEQYF. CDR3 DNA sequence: TGCGCCAGCAGCCATGGGAATAACGAGCAGTACTTC. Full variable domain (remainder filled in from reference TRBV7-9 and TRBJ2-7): DTGVSQNPRHKITKRGQNVTFRCDPISEHNRLYWYRQTLGQGPEFLTYFQNEAQLEKSRLLSDRFSAERPKGSFSTLEIQRTEQGDSAMYLCASSHGNNEQYFGPGTRLTVT.

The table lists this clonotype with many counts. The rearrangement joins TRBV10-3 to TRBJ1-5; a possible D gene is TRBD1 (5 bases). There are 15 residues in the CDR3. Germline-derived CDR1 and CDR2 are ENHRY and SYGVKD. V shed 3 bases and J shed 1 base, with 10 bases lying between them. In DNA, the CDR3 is TGTGCCATCAGTGATTGGCAGGGAAGCAATCAGCCCCAGCATTTT. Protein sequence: CAISDWQGSNQPQHF.

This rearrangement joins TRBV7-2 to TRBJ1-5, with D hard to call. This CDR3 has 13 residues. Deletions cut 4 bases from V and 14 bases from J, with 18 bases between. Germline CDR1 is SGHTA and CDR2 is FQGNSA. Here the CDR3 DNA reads TGTGCCAGCAGCTCGAGTTCATCCAGGTCCGAGCATTTT. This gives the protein CASSSSSSRSEHF.

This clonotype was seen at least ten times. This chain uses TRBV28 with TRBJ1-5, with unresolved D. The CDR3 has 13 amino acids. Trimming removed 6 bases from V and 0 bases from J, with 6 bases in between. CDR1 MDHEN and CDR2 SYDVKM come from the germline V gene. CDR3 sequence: CASRDYSNQPQHF. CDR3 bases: TGTGCCAGCAGGGACTATAGCAATCAGCCCCAGCATTTT.

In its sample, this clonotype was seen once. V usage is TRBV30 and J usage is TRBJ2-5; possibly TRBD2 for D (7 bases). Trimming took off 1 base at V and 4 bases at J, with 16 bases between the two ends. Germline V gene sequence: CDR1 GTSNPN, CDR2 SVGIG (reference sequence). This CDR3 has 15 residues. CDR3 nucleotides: TGTGCCTGGAGTGCTCTAGGACAGCGGGGAGAGACCCAGTACTTC. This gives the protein CAWSALGQRGETQYF.

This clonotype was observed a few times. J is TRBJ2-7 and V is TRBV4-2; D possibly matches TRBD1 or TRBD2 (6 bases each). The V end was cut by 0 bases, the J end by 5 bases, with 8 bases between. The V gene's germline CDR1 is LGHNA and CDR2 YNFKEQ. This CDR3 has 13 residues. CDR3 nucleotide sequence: TGTGCCAGCAGCCAAGAGGGGGGCCACGAGCAGTACTTC. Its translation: CASSQEGGHEQYF.

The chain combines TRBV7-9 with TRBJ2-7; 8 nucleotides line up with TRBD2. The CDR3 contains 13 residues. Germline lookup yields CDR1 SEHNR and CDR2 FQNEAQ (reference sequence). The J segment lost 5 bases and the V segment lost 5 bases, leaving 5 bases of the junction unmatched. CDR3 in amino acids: CASSRGGDNEQYF. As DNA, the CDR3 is TGTGCCAGCAGCCGGGGGGGGGACAACGAGCAGTACTTC.

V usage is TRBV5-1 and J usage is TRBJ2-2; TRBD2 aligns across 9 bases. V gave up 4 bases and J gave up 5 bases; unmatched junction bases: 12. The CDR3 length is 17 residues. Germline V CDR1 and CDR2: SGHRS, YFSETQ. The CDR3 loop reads CASSPRREGRGTGELFF. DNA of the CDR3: TGCGCCAGCAGCCCTCGGCGGGAGGGCCGGGGAACCGGGGAGCTGTTTTTT.

The CDR3 loop is CAISDEEQGYTEAFF. The CDR3 DNA is TGTGCCATCAGTGACGAAGAACAGGGTTACACTGAAGCTTTCTTT. The rearrangement joins TRBV10-3 to TRBJ1-1; a weak D match, TRBD1 (6 bases). Germline CDR1 and CDR2: ENHRY and SYGVKD. The CDR3 extends over 15 amino acids. V was shortened by 3 bases and J by 3 bases, with 14 bases between the two germline ends.

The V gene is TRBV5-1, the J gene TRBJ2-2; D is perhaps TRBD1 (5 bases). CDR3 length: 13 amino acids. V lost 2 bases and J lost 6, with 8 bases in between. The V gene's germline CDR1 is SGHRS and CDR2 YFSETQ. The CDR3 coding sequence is TGCGCCAGCAGCTTCCTACAGGCCGGGGAGCTGTTTTTT. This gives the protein CASSFLQAGELFF.